Given below is one T cell receptor (beta chain) in context. Antigen: not known. This specimen belongs to a study of blood T cells in healthy people across ages. Points from the study as a whole: Investigators viewed diversity estimates from one million T cells as underestimates, the study reported.

The authors ran a second PCR of roughly 6 to 12 cycles using a sample-barcoded 5' primer and a J-beta primer mix. TCRdb reprocessed the 5' RACE reads with MiXCR, giving one entry per CDR3 protein. Here the sample spans 790,000 or so distinct CDR3 sequences, about 56% being singletons. The material sequenced was blood. The receptor was isolated from a man in his forties in good health.

CDR3 residues: CASSYYKGSENIQYF. Written as DNA, the CDR3 is TGTGCCAGCAGTTATTACAAGGGTTCGGAAAACATTCAGTACTTC. The chain has TRBV6-5 and TRBJ2-4; D is unresolved. V was cut by 3 bases and J by 5 bases, with 14 bases left in between. The CDR3 is 15 amino acids. Germline V gene data show CDR1 as MNHEY and CDR2 as SVGAGI.